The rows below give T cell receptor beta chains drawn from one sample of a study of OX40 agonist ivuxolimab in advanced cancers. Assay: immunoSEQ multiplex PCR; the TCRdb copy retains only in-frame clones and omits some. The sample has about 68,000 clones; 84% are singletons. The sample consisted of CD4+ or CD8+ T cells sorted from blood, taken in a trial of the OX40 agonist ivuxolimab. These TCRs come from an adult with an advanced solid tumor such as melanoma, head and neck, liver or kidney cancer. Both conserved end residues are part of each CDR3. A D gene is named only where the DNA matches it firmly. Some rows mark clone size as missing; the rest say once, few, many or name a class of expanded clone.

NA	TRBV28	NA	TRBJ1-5	TGTGCCCACAATGGCAATACCCGCAATCAGCCCCAGCATTTT	CAHNGNTRNQPQHF
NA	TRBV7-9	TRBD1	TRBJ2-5	TGTGCCAGCAGCTTTGGGACAGGGGATCAGACCCAGTACTTC	CASSFGTGDQTQYF
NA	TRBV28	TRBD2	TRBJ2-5	TGTGCCAGCAGTCCACGCCTGACTAGCGGGAGGGGGACCCAGTACTTC	CASSPRLTSGRGTQYF
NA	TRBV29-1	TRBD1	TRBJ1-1	TGCAGCGTAAACTACAGGGGAATGGGGACTGAAGCTTTCTTT	CSVNYRGMGTEAFF
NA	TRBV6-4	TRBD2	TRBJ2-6	TGTGCCAGCAGCCGGGAGGCTGGGGCCAACGTCCTGACTTTC	CASSREAGANVLTF
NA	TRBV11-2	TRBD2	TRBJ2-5	TGTGCCAGCAGCTTCTGGGGGGGGACTCAAGAGACCCAGTACTTC	CASSFWGGTQETQYF
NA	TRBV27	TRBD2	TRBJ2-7	TGTGCCAGCAGTTCCTGGACTAGCGTGGAGCAGTACTTC	CASSSWTSVEQYF
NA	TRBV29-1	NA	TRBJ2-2	TGCAGCGTTGGGCTAGGCCTCACCGGGGAGCTGTTTTTT	CSVGLGLTGELFF
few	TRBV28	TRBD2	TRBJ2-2	TGTGCCAGTTTGCTAGCGGTAAACACCGGGGAGCTGTTTTTT	CASLLAVNTGELFF
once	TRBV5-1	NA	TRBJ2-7	TGCGCCAGCAGCTTGTTGGAAGGGAGCGAGCAGTACTTC	CASSLLEGSEQYF